The 28 T cell receptor beta chains below were found in one sample sequenced in a study of shared clonotypes between healthy human individuals. The assay was immunoSEQ multiplex PCR, and TCRdb's table has in-frame clones only and misses some. This table holds a few million clones, roughly 93% found once. The sequenced sample was naive CD4+ T cells from PBMCs. Subset: CD45RA+ positively selected. The receptors were sampled from a man younger than 35 in good health. Some clones in this sample may be carry-over from other donors' samples.

The rearrangement joins TRBV5-5 to TRBJ2-7, with 9 bases aligning to TRBD1. V dropped 0 bases and J dropped 2; count of bases not matched to a gene: 9. This CDR3 has 17 amino acids. CDR1 and CDR2 from the germline V gene are SGHKS and YYEKEE (reference sequence). The CDR3 region has the DNA TGTGCCAGCAGCTTGGTCCTTTTACAGGGGGCTCCCTACGAGCAGTACTTC. It encodes CASSLVLLQGAPYEQYF.

CDR3 region: CASSALGQNTEAFF. DNA of the CDR3: TGTGCCAGCAGCGCCCTGGGACAGAACACTGAAGCTTTCTTT. This chain links TRBV11-2 with TRBJ1-1; D may be TRBD1 (6 bases). CDR1 is SGHAT, CDR2 FQNNGV, per germline. V was pared by 5 bases and J by 1 base, with 11 bases between. The CDR3 runs to 14 residues.

This chain links TRBV5-1 with TRBJ2-1; TRBD2 might be the D (5 bases). Per germline, CDR1 SGHRS and CDR2 YFSETQ. There are 14 residues in the CDR3. The ends were cut back, 0 bases at V and 8 bases at J, with 12 bases in the middle. CDR3 residues: CASSLEGASHEQFF. CDR3 nucleotide sequence: TGCGCCAGCAGCTTGGAGGGAGCATCCCATGAGCAGTTCTTC.

The V call is TRBV6-6, the J call TRBJ2-7; TRBD2 aligns across 11 bases. The CDR3 extends over 15 amino acids. Per the germline V gene, CDR1 is MNHNY and CDR2 is SVGAGI (reference sequence). V was clipped by 2 bases and J by 0 bases; unmatched bases: 0. The CDR3 sequence is CASSYTSGSSYEQYF. The CDR3 DNA reads TGTGCCAGCAGTTACACTAGCGGGAGCTCCTACGAGCAGTACTTC.

The chain employs TRBV19 and TRBJ1-2, with TRBD1 as a possible D gene (5 bases). Trimming stripped 4 bases from V and 5 bases from J, with 8 bases between. The CDR3 has 12 amino acids. Germline assignment: CDR1 LNHDA and CDR2 SQIVND (reference sequence). CDR3 in amino acids: CASSTGRYGYTF. DNA of the CDR3: TGTGCCAGTAGTACAGGGCGGTATGGCTACACCTTC.

J is TRBJ2-5 and V is TRBV9; D tentatively reads TRBD1 or TRBD2 (5 bases each). Per the germline V gene, CDR1 is SGDLS and CDR2 is YYNGEE. This CDR3 has 17 residues. V was shortened by 3 bases and J by 4 bases, with 22 bases between the two germline ends. CDR3 protein: CASSADPGGIGGETQYF. Written as DNA, the CDR3 is TGTGCCAGCAGCGCCGACCCCGGTGGAATTGGGGGAGAGACCCAGTACTTC.

The J gene is TRBJ1-1, the V gene TRBV7-7; 8 bases line up with TRBD1. This CDR3 spans 16 amino acids. Germline V gene sequence: CDR1 SSHAT, CDR2 FNYEAQ (reference sequence). Unmatched junction bases numbered 9, after V lost 1 base and J lost 5 bases. The CDR3 region has the DNA TGTGCCAGCAGCTTAGGACCGGACAGGGAAGGAACTGAAGCTTTCTTT. Protein: CASSLGPDREGTEAFF. The full variable domain, with the rest looked up from reference TRBV7-7 and TRBJ1-1, is GAGVSQSPRYKVTKRGQDVTLRCDPISSHATLYWYQQALGQGPEFLTYFNYEAQPDKSGLPSDRFSAERPEGSISTLTIQRTEQRDSAMYRCASSLGPDREGTEAFFGQGTRLTVV.

V gene TRBV19 combines with J gene TRBJ1-5; perhaps TRBD1 as D (5 bases). V lost 5 bases and J lost 0, with 8 bases in between. The germline CDR1 and CDR2 sequences are LNHDA and SQIVND (reference sequence). CDR3 length: 14 amino acids. The CDR3 loop is CASSGTYSNQPQHF. CDR3 nucleotides: TGTGCCAGTAGTGGGACGTATAGCAATCAGCCCCAGCATTTT.

This clone has a single count. The chain uses TRBV9 and TRBJ2-7, with D tentatively TRBD2 (5 bases). Trimming shortened V by 4 bases and J by 3 bases, and 17 bases separated the two germline ends. The CDR3 is made up of 15 amino acids. Germline values: CDR1 SGDLS, CDR2 YYNGEE. The CDR3 region is CASSPRSSAYYEQYF. CDR3 nucleotides: TGTGCCAGCAGCCCGAGGAGTAGCGCCTACTACGAGCAGTACTTC.

This clone was detected only once. The V and J genes are TRBV29-1 and TRBJ1-1, with unresolved D. CDR3 length: 12 residues. The germline V gene has CDR1 SQVTM and CDR2 ANQGSEA. Trimming left V 6 bases short and J 0 bases short, with 8 bases between. The CDR3 spells CSVRELNTEAFF. CDR3 bases: TGCAGCGTAAGGGAGCTGAACACTGAAGCTTTCTTT. Full variable domain (outside the CDR3, taken from reference TRBV29-1 and TRBJ1-1): SAVISQKPSRDICQRGTSLTIQCQVDSQVTMMFWYRQQPGQSLTLIATANQGSEATYESGFVIDKFPISRPNLTFSTLTVSNMSPEDSSIYLCSVRELNTEAFFGQGTRLTVV.

The rearrangement joins TRBV19 to TRBJ2-2; the D gene is possibly TRBD2 (6 bases). Germline V gene data show CDR1 as LNHDA and CDR2 as SQIVND (reference sequence). This CDR3 spans 16 amino acids. V dropped 5 bases and J dropped 4 bases, with 17 bases sitting between them. The CDR3 DNA reads as TGTGCCAGTAGTCACGTGACTAGTTTTCCCACCGGGGAGCTGTTTTTT. Its protein is CASSHVTSFPTGELFF.

The rearrangement links TRBV5-4 to TRBJ2-1, with no clear D. The CDR3 loop spans 14 amino acids. The V and J ends lost 0 bases and 7 bases respectively, with 11 bases between them. CDR1 is SGHNT, CDR2 YYREEE, per germline (reference sequence). The chain's CDR3 is CASSLAVSPNEQFF. The CDR3 region has the DNA TGTGCCAGCAGCTTGGCCGTCAGTCCGAATGAGCAGTTCTTC.

The chain links TRBV7-2 to TRBJ2-3; 8 nucleotides align to TRBD2. Trimming removed 4 bases from V and 3 bases from J; junction bases left unmatched: 3. The CDR3 is 14 residues long. From germline, CDR1 is SGHTA and CDR2 FQGNSA. DNA of the CDR3: TGTGCCAGCAGCTCTAGCGGGCTAACAGATACGCAGTATTTT. It codes for CASSSSGLTDTQYF.

V is TRBV7-2 and J is TRBJ1-2; D unclear. CDR1 and CDR2 from the germline V gene are SGHTA and FQGNSA. The CDR3 runs to 14 residues. Trimming stripped 3 bases from V and 0 bases from J, with 8 bases between. CDR3 sequence reads: CASSLGWTNYGYTF. The CDR3 bases are TGTGCCAGCAGCTTGGGGTGGACTAACTATGGCTACACCTTC. The full variable domain, its missing parts supplied by reference TRBV7-2 and TRBJ1-2, is GAGVSQSPSNKVTEKGKDVELRCDPISGHTALYWYRQSLGQGLEFLIYFQGNSAPDKSGLPSDRFSAERTGGSVSTLTIQRTQQEDSAVYLCASSLGWTNYGYTFGSGTRLTVV.

This clone was recorded once. The same CDR3 can be traced to other DNA sequences in this sample. The gene calls are TRBV7-3 and TRBJ1-2; tentative D call: TRBD1 (6 bases). The CDR3 runs to 13 residues. Trimming removed 5 bases from V and 2 bases from J, with 9 bases in between. The germline V gene encodes CDR1 SGHTA and CDR2 FQGTGA. The CDR3 is CASSQGQNYGYTF. In nucleotides, the CDR3 is TGTGCCAGCAGCCAGGGGCAGAACTATGGCTACACCTTC.

CDR3 region: CASSDPGGVEQFF. The CDR3 DNA reads TGTGCCAGCAGCGACCCGGGGGGGGTCGAGCAGTTCTTC. The chain carries TRBV6-1 and TRBJ2-1, with TRBD2 matching 8 bases. V was pared by 6 bases and J by 10 bases, with 8 bases of the junction left unmatched. There are 13 residues in the CDR3. Germline V gene sequence: CDR1 MNHNS, CDR2 SASEGT.

This chain links TRBV6-1 with TRBJ2-2; 7 bases align to TRBD2. The trim removed 7 bases at V and 5 bases at J, leaving 7 bases unmatched. From germline, CDR1 is MNHNS and CDR2 SASEGT. The CDR3 runs to 14 residues. The CDR3 spells CASIKWRETGELFF. CDR3 nucleotide sequence: TGTGCCAGCATTAAGTGGCGGGAGACCGGGGAGCTGTTTTTT.

The genes are TRBV5-1 and TRBJ2-7; perhaps TRBD2 as D (6 bases). The ends were cut back, 1 base at V and 5 bases at J, with 25 bases in the middle. The CDR3 is 18 amino acids. The germline V gene encodes CDR1 SGHRS and CDR2 YFSETQ. CDR3 loop: CASSLSGGPTSPLDEQYF. CDR3 coding DNA: TGCGCCAGCAGCTTGAGCGGAGGGCCTACCTCCCCCTTGGACGAGCAGTACTTC.

The V and J genes are TRBV29-1 and TRBJ2-3; D gene uncertain. Germline V lookup: CDR1 SQVTM, CDR2 ANQGSEA. This CDR3 region has 10 residues. Between the trimmed V and J ends, which lost 6 bases and 7 bases, there was a span of 8 bases. This CDR3 is CSVGTNTQYF. The DNA of the CDR3 is TGCAGCGTCGGCACGAATACGCAGTATTTT.

The CDR3: CATSAGGVVNQPQHF. CDR3 coding DNA: TGTGCCACCTCGGCAGGGGGTGTGGTCAATCAGCCCCAGCATTTT. V gene TRBV19 combines with J gene TRBJ1-5, with TRBD1 identical over 7 bases. The CDR3 is 15 amino acids. Per the germline V gene, CDR1 is LNHDA and CDR2 is SQIVND (reference sequence). V lost 10 bases, J lost 3 bases, and 12 bases stayed unmatched.

The rearrangement uses TRBV27 and TRBJ2-2; D ambiguous. V was trimmed by 10 bases and J by 0 bases, leaving 15 bases between them. Germline lookup yields CDR1 MNHEY and CDR2 SMNVEV (reference sequence). The CDR3 contains 15 residues. This chain's CDR3 is CATSTSFANTGELFF. Written as DNA, the CDR3 is TGTGCCACCTCCACGTCATTCGCGAACACCGGGGAGCTGTTTTTT.

This clone was recorded only once. V and J are TRBV5-5 and TRBJ1-3; D may be TRBD1 (6 bases). This CDR3 has 15 residues. The V end lost 0 bases, the J end lost 0 bases, and 7 bases lay between the germline ends. The germline V gene has CDR1 SGHKS and CDR2 YYEKEE (reference sequence). The CDR3 DNA follows: TGTGCCAGCAGCTTGGGGGGGCTCTCTGGAAACACCATATATTTT. This encodes CASSLGGLSGNTIYF.

The chain employs TRBV5-1 and TRBJ2-7; 7 positions match TRBD1. The V gene's germline CDR1 is SGHRS and CDR2 YFSETQ. J lost 3 bases, V lost 4 bases, and 4 bases had no gene match. The CDR3 spans 13 residues. In DNA form, the CDR3 reads TGCGCCAGCAGCCAGAGACAGGGCTACGAGCAGTACTTC. Translation gives CASSQRQGYEQYF.

The chain is built from TRBV5-1 and TRBJ2-2; D gene uncertain. The CDR3 is 14 residues long. Germline V gene data show CDR1 as SGHRS and CDR2 as YFSETQ. Trimming left V 4 bases short and J 4 bases short, with 11 bases between. CDR3 sequence (DNA): TGCGCCAGCAGCCCCAGGTTAAGCACCGGGGAGCTGTTTTTT. Protein: CASSPRLSTGELFF.

The chain couples TRBV27 to TRBJ1-5, with D unclear. Looked up from germline, CDR1 is MNHEY and CDR2 is SMNVEV (reference sequence). This CDR3 spans 15 amino acids. The germline V and J ends were trimmed by 5 bases and 2 bases, with 13 bases remaining between them. In DNA form, the CDR3 reads TGTGCCAGCAGTCCTAGGAGGAATGGCAATCAGCCCCAGCATTTT. Protein sequence: CASSPRRNGNQPQHF.

J is TRBJ1-3 and V is TRBV18, with 10 bases fitting TRBD1. Losses at the gene ends were 6 bases for V and 0 bases for J; bases not matched to a gene: 17. The CDR3 runs to 20 residues. Germline V gives CDR1 KGHSH, CDR2 LQKENI. In DNA form, the CDR3 reads TGTGCCAGCTCCCCTCGACTCGGGACAGGGGTTCTGGCCTCTGGAAACACCATATATTTT. This sequence encodes CASSPRLGTGVLASGNTIYF.

This sequence joins TRBV15 and TRBJ2-7; D gene unclear. The CDR3 totals 14 residues. CDR1 is LNHNV and CDR2 is YYDKDF in the germline V gene (reference sequence). The ends were cut back, 4 bases at V and 5 bases at J, with 15 bases in the middle. The CDR3 nucleotides read TGTGCCACCAGCACACGAGGAATAGGCCACGAGCAGTACTTC. Its protein product is CATSTRGIGHEQYF.

The chain combines TRBV9 with TRBJ2-6, with TRBD1 as a possible D gene (6 bases). The CDR3 length is 17 residues. CDR1 and CDR2 (germline): SGDLS, YYNGEE. The V gene lost 3 bases and the J gene lost 0 bases, with 13 bases spanning the gap. CDR3 coding DNA: TGTGCCAGCAGCGGCCCAGACAGGCACTCTGGGGCCAACGTCCTGACTTTC. This translates into CASSGPDRHSGANVLTF.